This TCR beta chain was found in a study of blood T cell repertoires in COVID-19. Original data processing: Reference gene primers were amplified, and this amplification served to estimate nucleated cell counts. Repertoires were generated with immunoSEQ multiplex PCR, while TCRdb's copy carries only in-frame clones and drops some. V and J calls and clone size are those listed in that table; D and trimming were worked out from the DNA. Counted here are some 130,000 clones, approximately 86% occurring once; the ten biggest clones make up roughly 18%. This TCR was recovered from a woman aged 45-65 years who had recovered from COVID-19. The sequenced sample consisted of peripheral blood.

CDR3 residues: CASSLEEERTDTQYF. In DNA form, the CDR3 reads TGCGCCAGCAGCTTGGAAGAGGAACGCACAGATACGCAGTATTTT. The chain employs TRBV5-1 and TRBJ2-3; D is undetermined. This CDR3 region has 15 residues. V was cut by 0 bases and J by 1 base, with 9 bases left in between. Germline loops: CDR1 SGHRS, CDR2 YFSETQ.